The entry below gives a single T cell receptor (beta chain) sequence along with its context. This sample stems from a study of T cell responses to AZD1222 COVID-19 vaccine. The trim removed 6 bases at V and 6 bases at J, leaving 7 bases unmatched. Germline V gives CDR1 SNHLY, CDR2 FYNNEI. The CDR3 is 14 residues long. This table comes from immunoSEQ multiplex PCR, and its TCRdb copy is limited to in-frame clones, with some not included. The sample comprises more than 95,000 clones, 88% of which are singletons, and 3.5% rests with the top ten. The receptor was isolated from an adult who received the AZD1222 COVID-19 vaccine. The rearrangement links TRBV2 to TRBJ2-7, with 11 bases lining up with TRBD2. The material sequenced was peripheral blood, taken 28 days after the second AZD1222 dose. CDR3 amino acids: CASRLPGTSGEQYF. The DNA of the CDR3 is TGTGCCAGCAGACTTCCCGGGACTAGCGGCGAGCAGTACTTC. Full variable domain (remainder filled in from reference TRBV2 and TRBJ2-7): EPEVTQTPSHQVTQMGQEVILRCVPISNHLYFYWYRQILGQKVEFLVSFYNNEISEKSEIFDDQFSVERPDGSNFTLKIRSTKLEDSAMYFCASRLPGTSGEQYFGPGTRLTVT.